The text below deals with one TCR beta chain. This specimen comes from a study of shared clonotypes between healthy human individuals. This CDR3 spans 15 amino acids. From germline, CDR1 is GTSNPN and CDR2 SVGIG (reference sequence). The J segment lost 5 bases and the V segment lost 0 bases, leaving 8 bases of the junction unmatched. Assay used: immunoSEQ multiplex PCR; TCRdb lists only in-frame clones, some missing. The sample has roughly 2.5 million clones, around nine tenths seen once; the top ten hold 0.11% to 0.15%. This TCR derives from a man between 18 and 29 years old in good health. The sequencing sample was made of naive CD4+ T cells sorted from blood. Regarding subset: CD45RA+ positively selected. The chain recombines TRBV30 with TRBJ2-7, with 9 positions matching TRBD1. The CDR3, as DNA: TGTGCCTGGAGTGTACCGGGACAGGGATACAACGAGCAGTACTTC. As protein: CAWSVPGQGYNEQYF.